The T cell receptor beta chain described here comes from a study of blood T cell repertoires in COVID-19. Study context: Collection of acute and convalescent COVID-19 samples took place in the United States, Italy and Spain. PBMCs, B-cell-depleted T cells, or T cells provided the cDNA or gDNA that made up the material.

In the study's own analysis: Scientists estimated how many nucleated cells there were by amplifying reference gene primers. The assay was immunoSEQ multiplex PCR, and TCRdb's table has in-frame clones only and misses some. The V and J calls and clone size are taken from that table; D and trimming were inferred from the DNA. The sample lists roughly 150,000 clones; over 60% were seen once. The CDR3 contains 15 residues. The V gene end was trimmed by 5 bases and the J gene end by 6 bases; junction bases not matched to a gene: 6. From germline, CDR1 is MDHEN and CDR2 SYDVKM. The specimen sequenced was peripheral blood. The sequence came from a man between 60 and 75 years old with acute or convalescent COVID-19. The chain links TRBV28 to TRBJ2-1; 11 positions match TRBD2. CDR3 DNA: TGTGCCAGCAGTATTCTAGCGGGGGGAGGCAATGAGCAGTTCTTC. This sequence encodes CASSILAGGGNEQFF.